This T cell receptor beta chain was identified during a study of blood T cell repertoires in COVID-19. Clones were sequenced by immunoSEQ multiplex PCR, and TCRdb holds only the in-frame ones, with some missing. Of under 200,000 clones in the sample, more than 70% were seen once. The junction had 19 bases not matched to a gene; V was cut back by 6 bases and J by 6 bases. CDR1 is MNHEY and CDR2 is SMNVEV in the germline V gene (reference sequence). This CDR3 comprises 18 residues. Specimen: peripheral blood. The receptor's source is a man in his forties or fifties with active or convalescent COVID-19. J is TRBJ1-2 and V is TRBV27; 10 positions agree with TRBD1. The CDR3 bases are TGTGCCAGCAGCCTCAATGCCCCCGGGACAGGGGTAGTGAATGGCTACACCTTC. This translates into CASSLNAPGTGVVNGYTF.